The T cell receptor (beta chain) described here comes from a study of blood T cell repertoires in COVID-19. Germline CDR1 reads GTSNPN; CDR2 reads SVGIG (reference sequence). This CDR3 contains 14 residues. Trimming pared 2 bases from V and 2 bases from J, leaving 13 bases between. Using immunoSEQ multiplex PCR, the repertoire was profiled, and TCRdb retains in-frame clones only, with some absent. The sample lists more than 150,000 clones, about 78% occurring once. This receptor was identified in a woman in her forties or fifties who had recovered from COVID-19. This chain joins TRBV30 and TRBJ2-7; weak D call: TRBD1 (6 bases). Sequenced sample: PBMCs or T cells enriched from blood (not recorded which). The CDR3 DNA reads as TGTGCCTGGAGTACCCCGGGACAAGCCTACGAGCAGTACTTC. Translating it yields CAWSTPGQAYEQYF. Full variable domain (remainder filled in from reference TRBV30 and TRBJ2-7): SQTIHQWPATLVQPVGSPLSLECTVEGTSNPNLYWYRQAAGRGLQLLFYSVGIGQISSEVPQNLSASRPQDRQFILSSKKLLLSDSGFYLCAWSTPGQAYEQYFGPGTRLTVT.